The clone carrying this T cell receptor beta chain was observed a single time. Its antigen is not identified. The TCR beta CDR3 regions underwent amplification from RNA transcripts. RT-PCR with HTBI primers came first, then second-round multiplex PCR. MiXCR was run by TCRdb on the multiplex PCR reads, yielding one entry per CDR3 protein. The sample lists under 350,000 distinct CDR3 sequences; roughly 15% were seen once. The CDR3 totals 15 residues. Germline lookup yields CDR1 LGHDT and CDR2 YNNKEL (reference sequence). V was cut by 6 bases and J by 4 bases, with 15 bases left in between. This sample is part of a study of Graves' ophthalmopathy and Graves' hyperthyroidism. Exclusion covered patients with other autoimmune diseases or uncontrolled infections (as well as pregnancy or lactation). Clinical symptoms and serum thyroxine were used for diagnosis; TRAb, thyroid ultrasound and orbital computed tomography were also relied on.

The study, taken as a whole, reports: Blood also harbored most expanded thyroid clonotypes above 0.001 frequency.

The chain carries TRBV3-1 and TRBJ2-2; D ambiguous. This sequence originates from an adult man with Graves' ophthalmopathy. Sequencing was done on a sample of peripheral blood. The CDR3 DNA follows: TGTGCCAGCAGTTTCCGGGCAATCCCCACCGGGGAGCTGTTTTTT. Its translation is CASSFRAIPTGELFF. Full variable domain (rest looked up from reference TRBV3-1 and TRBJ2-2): DTAVSQTPKYLVTQMGNDKSIKCEQNLGHDTMYWYKQDSKKFLKIMFSYNNKELIINETVPNRFSPKSPDKAHLNLHINSLELGDSAVYFCASSFRAIPTGELFFGEGSRLTVL.